This T cell receptor beta chain was found in a study of shared clonotypes between healthy human individuals. Study-level information: A couple of women and a few men aged 18 to 49 made up the donors.

Study observations and caveats: Generally, naive subsets (rather than memory subsets) showed larger estimated richness.

The CDR3 has 14 residues. Germline CDR1 and CDR2: SGHTA and FQGNSA. Trimming removed 3 bases from V and 5 bases from J, with 11 bases in between. Note on this clone: Its specificity is unknown.

Using immunoSEQ multiplex PCR, the repertoire was profiled, and TCRdb retains in-frame clones only, with some absent. The sample records around 700,000 clones, 60% to 80% being singletons. Material: memory CD4+ T cells sorted from blood. Subset: CD45RA-negative fraction. This TCR was recovered from a woman aged 25-40 years in good health. The genes are TRBV7-2 and TRBJ1-5, with D unresolved. The CDR3 sequence is CASSFPGLDQPQHF. For the CDR3, the DNA is TGTGCCAGCAGCTTCCCGGGTTTGGATCAGCCCCAGCATTTT.